These 29 T cell receptor beta chains originate from one sample sequenced in a study of T cells in Graves' hyperthyroidism and ophthalmopathy. Researchers amplified the TCR beta CDR3 regions from RNA transcripts. Researchers ran a first-round RT-PCR on the TCR CDR3 using the HTBI primer set. TCRdb called the multiplex PCR reads again in MiXCR, with one record for every CDR3 protein. The sample lists under 450,000 distinct CDR3 sequences; 15% to 18% were seen once. Material for sequencing was blood. These receptors all come from a woman aged 18 to 35 with Graves' hyperthyroidism.

V and J are TRBV24-1 and TRBJ2-5, with D maybe TRBD1 (6 bases). The ends were cut back, 0 bases at V and 14 bases at J, with 12 bases in the middle. This CDR3 spans 12 amino acids. Germline CDR1 reads KGHDR; CDR2 reads SFDVKD. Here the CDR3 reads CATSDLGDIRYF. In DNA, the CDR3 is TGTGCCACCAGTGATTTGGGGGACATCCGTTACTTC.

This clonotype was detected a few times. The CDR3 bases are TGTGCCAGCAGCGATTATGGGGCAGATACGCAGTATTTT. It codes for CASSDYGADTQYF. The chain is built from TRBV7-9 and TRBJ2-3; the D is unclear. CDR1 is SEHNR and CDR2 is FQNEAQ in the germline V gene (reference sequence). V lost 5 bases and J lost 4, with 10 bases in between. This CDR3 spans 13 amino acids.

This clonotype has only a few counts. This rearrangement joins TRBV19 to TRBJ2-1, with D maybe TRBD1 (5 bases). Germline V gene lookup returns CDR1 LNHDA and CDR2 SQIVND (reference sequence). This CDR3 has 18 amino acids. V dropped 3 bases and J dropped 3 bases, with 21 bases sitting between them. CDR3 DNA: TGTGCCAGTAGTATTAGGGGCCTGCGCGCTCGTATCTACAATGAGCAGTTCTTC. It is translated as CASSIRGLRARIYNEQFF.

This clonotype was counted many times. The chain couples TRBV20-1 to TRBJ2-7; 10 nucleotides match TRBD1. This CDR3 comprises 12 residues. Looked up from germline, CDR1 is DFQATT and CDR2 is SNEGSKA (reference sequence). V shed 5 bases, J shed 3 bases, and the junction held 1 base outside the gene matches. The CDR3 spells CSAWTGGYEQYF. The CDR3 bases are TGCAGTGCTTGGACAGGGGGCTACGAGCAGTACTTC.

This clonotype was counted many times. The gene calls are TRBV28 and TRBJ2-3; D gene unclear. Between the trimmed V and J ends, which lost 7 bases and 1 base, there was a span of 6 bases. Germline CDR1 and CDR2: MDHEN and SYDVKM. The CDR3 contains 12 residues. Here the CDR3 reads CASISGTDTQYF. CDR3 DNA: TGTGCCAGCATCTCGGGCACAGATACGCAGTATTTT.

This clonotype was seen repeatedly, ten times or more. The J gene is TRBJ1-2, the V gene TRBV5-1, with 7 bases lining up with TRBD1. The CDR3 consists of 15 residues. V trimming: 0 bases; J trimming: 4 bases; junction bases outside the gene matches: 6. The germline V gene has CDR1 SGHRS and CDR2 YFSETQ. CDR3 nucleotides: TGCGCCAGCAGCTTGGGAGGGGGCGCAGGCTATGGCTACACCTTC. It yields the protein CASSLGGGAGYGYTF.

The chain employs TRBV7-8 and TRBJ1-3; D unresolved. Trimming left V 1 base short and J 4 bases short, with 5 bases between. This CDR3 region has 13 residues. Germline CDR1 and CDR2: SGHVS and FQNEAQ. DNA of the CDR3: TGTGCCAGCAGCTTAGTCATGGGAAACACCATATATTTT. Protein: CASSLVMGNTIYF. The full variable domain, in which reference TRBV7-8 and TRBJ1-3 provide the parts outside the CDR3, is GAGVSQSPRYKVAKRGQDVALRCDPISGHVSLFWYQQALGQGPEFLTYFQNEAQLDKSGLPSDRFFAERPEGSVSTLKIQRTQQEDSAVYLCASSLVMGNTIYFGEGSWLTVV.

This clonotype was recorded at least ten times. CDR3 loop: CASTRMQGFEQYF. CDR3 nucleotide sequence: TGTGCCAGCACCCGAATGCAGGGATTCGAGCAGTACTTC. The chain links TRBV6-1 to TRBJ2-7; tentative D call: TRBD1 (5 bases). The V end was cut by 7 bases, the J end by 6 bases, with 16 bases between. In germline, CDR1 is MNHNS, CDR2 SASEGT. This CDR3 comprises 13 residues.

This clonotype occurred a few times. The chain combines TRBV4-2 with TRBJ2-7; TRBD2 matches 13 bases. CDR3 length equals 19 residues. After removal of 0 bases from V and 2 bases from J, the junction contained 10 bases not matched to a gene. Germline values: CDR1 LGHNA, CDR2 YNFKEQ. CDR3 bases: TGTGCCAGCAGCCAAGAAGGGACTAGCGGGGACCTAAGGGCCTACGAGCAGTACTTC. Protein sequence: CASSQEGTSGDLRAYEQYF.

The rearrangement joins TRBV24-1 to TRBJ2-1; TRBD1 agrees at 9 bases. Germline CDR1 is KGHDR and CDR2 is SFDVKD. The CDR3 is made up of 18 amino acids. With 8 bases clipped from V and 5 bases from J, the junction kept 18 bases outside the gene matches. Here the CDR3 reads CATKSLEHRGRTNNEQFF. The DNA for the CDR3 is TGTGCCACCAAATCCTTAGAACACAGGGGGCGCACAAACAATGAGCAGTTCTTC.

This clonotype was recorded once. This sequence joins TRBV25-1 and TRBJ2-1, with 12 bases that match TRBD2. The germline gives CDR1 MGHDK, CDR2 SYGVNS. V shed 0 bases, J shed 8 bases, and the junction held 17 bases outside the gene matches. CDR3 length: 20 amino acids. The CDR3 is CASSEYTGALAGGPLDEQFF. CDR3 coding DNA: TGTGCCAGCAGTGAATATACTGGAGCACTAGCGGGGGGCCCCCTGGATGAGCAGTTCTTC.

CDR3 region: CASSIFYSEHTDTQYF. CDR3 in DNA: TGTGCCAGTAGTATCTTTTACTCGGAACACACAGATACGCAGTATTTT. The chain is built from TRBV19 and TRBJ2-3; no reliable D call. Looked up from germline, CDR1 is LNHDA and CDR2 is SQIVND (reference sequence). The CDR3 is 16 amino acids. V lost 3 bases, J lost 2 bases, and 15 bases lay in between.

There are many counts of this clonotype. The chain recombines TRBV6-1 with TRBJ2-3; possibly TRBD2 for D (6 bases). In germline, CDR1 is MNHNS, CDR2 SASEGT. This CDR3 has 15 residues. Trimming removed 5 bases from V and 0 bases from J, with 12 bases in between. CDR3: CASSSYGTSTDTQYF. CDR3 sequence (DNA): TGTGCCAGCAGTTCTTACGGGACTAGCACAGATACGCAGTATTTT.

This clonotype was counted a few times. This rearrangement joins TRBV20-1 to TRBJ1-1; 11 bases align to TRBD1. Germline V CDR1 and CDR2: DFQATT, SNEGSKA (reference sequence). The CDR3 totals 13 residues. The ends lost 5 bases at V and 10 bases at J; junction bases unmatched: 9. The CDR3 DNA is TGCAGTGCTTCCCCGGTGGACAGGGGGCGAGCTTTCTTT. The encoded protein is CSASPVDRGRAFF.

The chain couples TRBV28 to TRBJ2-3; the D is unclear. V lost 1 base and J lost 6, with 14 bases in between. The CDR3 runs to 15 residues. Germline V lookup: CDR1 MDHEN, CDR2 SYDVKM. The CDR3 loop is CASSLSQPASDTQYF. CDR3 DNA sequence: TGTGCCAGCAGTTTATCCCAGCCCGCCTCTGATACGCAGTATTTT.

This chain joins TRBV2 and TRBJ2-7; TRBD2 matches 9 bases. The CDR3 runs 17 residues. Looked up from germline, CDR1 is SNHLY and CDR2 is FYNNEI. Trimming cost V 6 bases and J 9 bases; bases outside gene matches: 21. DNA for the CDR3: TGTGCCAGCAGCCGTGGGGTGCCTAGCGGGGTTCCGGGGAGGCAGTACTTC. Amino acid sequence: CASSRGVPSGVPGRQYF.

Note on this clonotype: A much larger clone sits a single nucleotide away, making a read error possible. The chain links TRBV6-1 to TRBJ2-1, with D maybe TRBD2 (6 bases). CDR1 is MNHNS and CDR2 is SASEGT in the germline V gene. The CDR3 has 15 residues. The CDR3 coding sequence is TGTGCCAGCAGCTGGGGGACTGTCTCCTGCAATGAGCAGTTCTTC. This encodes CASSWGTVSCNEQFF.

This clonotype was observed a few times. This could be a read error, since a much larger clone is one nucleotide away. The V and J genes are TRBV3-1 and TRBJ1-3; D is unresolved. This CDR3 spans 15 amino acids. V was cut by 1 base and J by 8 bases, with 15 bases left in between. The germline V gene has CDR1 LGHDT and CDR2 YNNKEL (reference sequence). CDR3 protein: CASSQASGLGDTIYF. Here the CDR3 DNA reads TGTGCCAGCAGCCAAGCGAGTGGTTTGGGAGACACCATATATTTT.

This clonotype has a count of ten or more. The chain recombines TRBV7-2 with TRBJ1-1; D is unresolved. Germline loops: CDR1 SGHTA, CDR2 FQGNSA. This CDR3 is 13 amino acids long. The V end lost 0 bases, the J end lost 13 bases, and 15 bases lay between the germline ends. CDR3 nucleotides: TGTGCCAGCAGCTTAGCGGACTCGGGTCCCGTTTTCTTT. This translates into CASSLADSGPVFF.

This clonotype was seen more than once but under ten times. The chain links TRBV20-1 to TRBJ2-7, with D hard to call. V lost 3 bases and J lost 3, with 12 bases in between. Germline-derived CDR1 and CDR2 are DFQATT and SNEGSKA (reference sequence). This CDR3 contains 13 residues. In DNA, the CDR3 is TGCAGTGCTAGTGGCGGCTCTCGCTACGAGCAGTACTTC. Its translation is CSASGGSRYEQYF.

V is TRBV7-8 and J is TRBJ2-1, with no clear D. The CDR3 spans 15 residues. V lost 1 base, J lost 5 bases, and 12 bases lay in between. Per germline, CDR1 SGHVS and CDR2 FQNEAQ. In nucleotides, the CDR3 is TGTGCCAGCAGCTTAGAACGGCTTCTTAACAATGAGCAGTTCTTC. As protein: CASSLERLLNNEQFF. Variable domain in full (rest from reference TRBV7-8 and TRBJ2-1): GAGVSQSPRYKVAKRGQDVALRCDPISGHVSLFWYQQALGQGPEFLTYFQNEAQLDKSGLPSDRFFAERPEGSVSTLKIQRTQQEDSAVYLCASSLERLLNNEQFFGPGTRLTVL.

This rearrangement joins TRBV6-1 to TRBJ2-3; 9 positions agree with TRBD2. The CDR3 extends over 15 amino acids. Trimming cost V 5 bases and J 0 bases; bases outside gene matches: 3. The V gene's germline CDR1 is MNHNS and CDR2 SASEGT. The CDR3 region has the DNA TGTGCCAGCAGTTCCCTAGCGGGGAGCACAGATACGCAGTATTTT. Its translation: CASSSLAGSTDTQYF.

This clonotype was seen only a few times. The rearrangement uses TRBV20-1 and TRBJ1-2, with TRBD1 as a possible D gene (5 bases). Germline loops: CDR1 DFQATT, CDR2 SNEGSKA (reference sequence). V lost 8 bases to trimming and J lost 7 bases, with 14 bases between them. The CDR3 extends over 11 amino acids. The CDR3 loop is CSTGGTGGYTF. The DNA for the CDR3 is TGCAGTACTGGAGGTACAGGTGGCTACACCTTC.

Many counts were recorded for this clonotype. The chain carries TRBV6-1 and TRBJ1-5; TRBD1 matches at 7 bases. The CDR3 length is 13 residues. V dropped 5 bases and J dropped 12; count of bases not matched to a gene: 10. Germline CDR1 reads MNHNS; CDR2 reads SASEGT. CDR3 in amino acids: CASSSPSGTDQHF. Here the CDR3 DNA reads TGTGCCAGCAGTTCCCCCTCCGGGACAGACCAGCATTTT.

As to this clonotype: This may be a read error, as it is one base from a much larger clone. The chain couples TRBV6-5 to TRBJ2-7; no firm D call. Trimming stripped 4 bases from V and 0 bases from J, with 13 bases between. CDR1 MNHEY and CDR2 SVGAGI come from the germline V gene. The CDR3 has 15 amino acids. The CDR3 protein is CASSCVGGSSYEQYF. The CDR3 nucleotides are TGTGCCAGCAGTTGCGTCGGCGGTAGCTCCTACGAGCAGTACTTC.

The chain recombines TRBV7-6 with TRBJ2-3, with D possibly being TRBD1 or TRBD2 (5 bases each). Germline V gene sequence: CDR1 SGHVS, CDR2 FNYEAQ. The germline V and J ends were trimmed by 6 bases and 8 bases, with 18 bases remaining between them. CDR3 length equals 14 residues. The CDR3 DNA reads TGTGCCAGCAGTCTCGGGGCTCCATGGGGTACGCAGTATTTT. Its protein product is CASSLGAPWGTQYF.

This clonotype was found a few times. V is TRBV6-1 and J is TRBJ1-2; the D gene is possibly TRBD1 (6 bases). V lost 1 base, J lost 7 bases, and 10 bases lay in between. Germline CDR1 and CDR2: MNHNS and SASEGT. The CDR3 sequence is 13 residues long. The CDR3 region has the DNA TGTGCCAGCAGTGAAGAACAGGGAGGTGGCTACACCTTC. This codes for CASSEEQGGGYTF.

Concerning this clonotype itself: This may be a read error, as it is one base from a much larger clone. The genes are TRBV27 and TRBJ2-1; D is possibly TRBD2 (6 bases). CDR1 is MNHEY and CDR2 is SMNVEV in the germline V gene (reference sequence). This CDR3 is built from 12 residues. Trimming removed 1 base at V and 8 bases at J, with 6 bases between. In DNA form, the CDR3 reads TGTGCCAGCAGTTTATGGGGGGATGAGCAGTTCTTC. It yields the protein CASSLWGDEQFF.

This clonotype was found many times. The chain has TRBV28 and TRBJ1-5; D is uncertain. This CDR3 has 13 residues. Between the trimmed V and J ends, which lost 7 bases and 1 base, there was a span of 8 bases. Germline-derived CDR1 and CDR2 are MDHEN and SYDVKM. The CDR3 reads CASTKGSNQPQHF. In nucleotides, the CDR3 is TGTGCCAGCACGAAAGGGAGCAATCAGCCCCAGCATTTT.